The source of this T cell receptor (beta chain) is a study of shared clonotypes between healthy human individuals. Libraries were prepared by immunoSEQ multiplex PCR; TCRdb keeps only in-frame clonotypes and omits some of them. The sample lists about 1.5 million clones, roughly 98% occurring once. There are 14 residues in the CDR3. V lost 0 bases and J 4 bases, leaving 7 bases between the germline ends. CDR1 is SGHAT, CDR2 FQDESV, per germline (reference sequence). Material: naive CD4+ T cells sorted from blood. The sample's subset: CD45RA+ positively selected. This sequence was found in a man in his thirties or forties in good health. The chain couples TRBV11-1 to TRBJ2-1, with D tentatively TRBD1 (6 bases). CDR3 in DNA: TGTGCCAGCAGCTTAGCGGGGGCGTACAATGAGCAGTTCTTC. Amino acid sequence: CASSLAGAYNEQFF.